Listed here are 16 T cell receptor beta chains from one sample, sequenced in a study of blood T cell repertoires in COVID-19. Here immunoSEQ multiplex PCR was the method, and the copy in TCRdb shows in-frame clones only, minus some. The data show tens of thousands of clones, under 90% seen once. Sample: peripheral blood. These receptors all come from a middle-aged man with acute or convalescent COVID-19.

The CDR3 coding sequence is TGTGCCAGTAGTAACGGGCGGGTCACCGGGGAGCTGTTTTTT. This translates into CASSNGRVTGELFF. The V gene is TRBV19, the J gene TRBJ2-2, with D possibly being TRBD2 (5 bases). This CDR3 comprises 14 residues. The V and J ends lost 4 bases and 4 bases respectively, with 10 bases between them. Germline assignment: CDR1 LNHDA and CDR2 SQIVND (reference sequence).

The chain recombines TRBV10-3 with TRBJ1-2; D may be TRBD1 (5 bases). CDR1 is ENHRY, CDR2 SYGVKD, per germline. Between the trimmed V and J ends, which lost 7 bases and 4 bases, there was a span of 10 bases. This CDR3 spans 12 amino acids. In DNA form, the CDR3 reads TGTGCCATCACCGGGGGGGGCTATGGCTACACCTTC. Residues: CAITGGGYGYTF.

This clone was observed a few times. The chain uses TRBV5-1 and TRBJ1-1; perhaps TRBD1 as D (5 bases). This CDR3 spans 14 amino acids. The germline V and J ends were trimmed by 0 bases and 3 bases, with 9 bases remaining between them. CDR1 is SGHRS, CDR2 YFSETQ, per germline. CDR3 in amino acids: CASSLGQGYTEAFF. DNA for the CDR3: TGCGCCAGCAGCTTGGGGCAGGGTTACACTGAAGCTTTCTTT.

The chain couples TRBV7-9 to TRBJ2-2, with 11 bases fitting TRBD2. CDR1 and CDR2 from the germline V gene are SEHNR and FQNEAQ (reference sequence). The CDR3 is 17 amino acids. Unmatched junction bases numbered 4, after V lost 2 bases and J lost 2 bases. The CDR3 DNA is TGTGCCAGCAGCTTAACGACTAGCGGGGTCAACACCGGGGAGCTGTTTTTT. It specifies CASSLTTSGVNTGELFF. Together with reference TRBV7-9 and TRBJ2-2, the CDR3 gives the full variable domain: DTGVSQNPRHKITKRGQNVTFRCDPISEHNRLYWYRQTLGQGPEFLTYFQNEAQLEKSRLLSDRFSAERPKGSFSTLEIQRTEQGDSAMYLCASSLTTSGVNTGELFFGEGSRLTVL.

The V gene is TRBV19, the J gene TRBJ1-1; TRBD1 matches at 8 bases. The V and J ends lost 4 bases and 1 base, in that order; junction bases with no gene match: 2. Germline CDR1 LNHDA, CDR2 SQIVND (reference sequence). This CDR3 has 14 residues. The DNA for the CDR3 is TGTGCCAGTAGTAGGGACAGGAGGAACACTGAAGCTTTCTTT. This codes for CASSRDRRNTEAFF.

V is TRBV5-1 and J is TRBJ2-3; a possible D gene is TRBD2 (5 bases). The V end lost 0 bases, the J end lost 5 bases, and 10 bases lay between the germline ends. Germline assignment: CDR1 SGHRS and CDR2 YFSETQ. The CDR3 contains 14 residues. For the CDR3, the DNA is TGCGCCAGCAGCTTGGCGGGGAAAGAAGATACGCAGTATTTT. Amino acid sequence: CASSLAGKEDTQYF.

CDR3 loop: CASVPGRGSTNEKLFF. DNA for the CDR3: TGTGCCAGCGTCCCAGGCAGGGGGTCAACTAATGAAAAACTGTTTTTT. The chain employs TRBV2 and TRBJ1-4, with 7 nucleotides matching TRBD1. The germline V gene encodes CDR1 SNHLY and CDR2 FYNNEI. The CDR3 sequence is 16 residues long. V lost 8 bases, J lost 0 bases, and 9 bases stayed unmatched.

The rearrangement links TRBV27 to TRBJ2-3; 8 bases map to TRBD2. The CDR3 runs to 15 residues. The ends lost 2 bases at V and 3 bases at J; junction bases unmatched: 4. CDR1 is MNHEY and CDR2 is SMNVEV in the germline V gene (reference sequence). This chain's CDR3 is CASSLGGGRTDTQYF. CDR3 sequence (DNA): TGTGCCAGCAGTTTAGGGGGCGGGAGGACAGATACGCAGTATTTT.

This clone was observed a few times. Written as DNA, the CDR3 is TGTGCCAGCAGTAAACAGGGGGCTAATGAAAAACTGTTTTTT. Protein product: CASSKQGANEKLFF. The genes are TRBV27 and TRBJ1-4, with TRBD1 matching over 8 bases. Trimming removed 5 bases from V and 3 bases from J; junction bases left unmatched: 2. This CDR3 has 14 residues. From germline, CDR1 is MNHEY and CDR2 SMNVEV (reference sequence).

The chain combines TRBV18 with TRBJ2-2; TRBD1 agrees at 9 bases. This CDR3 has 15 residues. The J segment lost 4 bases and the V segment lost 2 bases, leaving 2 bases of the junction unmatched. Germline loops: CDR1 KGHSH, CDR2 LQKENI. The CDR3 sequence: CASSPTTGGTGELFF. The CDR3 region has the DNA TGTGCCAGCTCACCAACGACAGGGGGCACCGGGGAGCTGTTTTTT.

This clone has just one count. This chain joins TRBV21-1 and TRBJ2-7; the table names TRBD2, a call not compared with the DNA. TRBV21-1 represents a pseudogene. This CDR3 spans 9 amino acids. CDR3 sequence reads: CASTYEQYF. The CDR3 bases are TGTGCCAGTACCTACGAGCAGTACTTC.

Here the CDR3 reads CASSTSLGSTDTQYF. The CDR3 region has the DNA TGTGCCAGTAGTACCTCACTAGGGAGCACAGATACGCAGTATTTT. The chain joins TRBV19 to TRBJ2-3; possible D gene TRBD2, 5 bases. V lost 4 bases, J lost 0 bases, and 11 bases lay in between. Germline CDR1 and CDR2: LNHDA and SQIVND (reference sequence). The CDR3 runs to 15 residues.

J is TRBJ2-7 and V is TRBV13; 8 nucleotides align to TRBD2. Looked up from germline, CDR1 is PRHDT and CDR2 is FYEKMQ (reference sequence). This CDR3 spans 16 amino acids. V gave up 1 base and J gave up 0 bases; unmatched junction bases: 5. The CDR3 loop reads CASSLAGGGPSYEQYF. In DNA form, the CDR3 reads TGTGCCAGCAGCTTAGCGGGGGGGGGACCCTCCTACGAGCAGTACTTC.

The gene calls are TRBV6-5 and TRBJ2-3, with TRBD2 matching over 9 bases. In germline, CDR1 is MNHEY, CDR2 SVGAGI. The CDR3 contains 15 residues. Losses at the gene ends were 6 bases for V and 2 bases for J; bases not matched to a gene: 6. The CDR3 region is CASRETSGSTDTQYF. The DNA for the CDR3 is TGTGCCAGCAGGGAGACTAGCGGCTCCACAGATACGCAGTATTTT.

V usage is TRBV24-1 and J usage is TRBJ2-5; 9 positions agree with TRBD2. Germline V gene data show CDR1 as KGHDR and CDR2 as SFDVKD. The length of the CDR3 is 15 residues. J gave up 4 bases and V 4 bases, and 6 bases lay outside the gene matches. The CDR3: CATSEISGGLETQYF. The DNA for the CDR3 is TGTGCCACCAGTGAAATTAGCGGGGGATTAGAGACCCAGTACTTC.

This clone was seen a few times. The gene calls are TRBV2 and TRBJ1-4; the D is unclear. The CDR3 is 14 residues long. The ends were cut back, 6 bases at V and 4 bases at J, with 12 bases in the middle. Per the germline V gene, CDR1 is SNHLY and CDR2 is FYNNEI. This chain's CDR3 is CASSLRRNNEKLFF. CDR3 coding DNA: TGTGCCAGCAGCCTAAGGCGGAATAATGAAAAACTGTTTTTT. Drawing the rest from reference TRBV2 and TRBJ1-4, the complete variable domain is EPEVTQTPSHQVTQMGQEVILRCVPISNHLYFYWYRQILGQKVEFLVSFYNNEISEKSEIFDDQFSVERPDGSNFTLKIRSTKLEDSAMYFCASSLRRNNEKLFFGSGTQLSVL.